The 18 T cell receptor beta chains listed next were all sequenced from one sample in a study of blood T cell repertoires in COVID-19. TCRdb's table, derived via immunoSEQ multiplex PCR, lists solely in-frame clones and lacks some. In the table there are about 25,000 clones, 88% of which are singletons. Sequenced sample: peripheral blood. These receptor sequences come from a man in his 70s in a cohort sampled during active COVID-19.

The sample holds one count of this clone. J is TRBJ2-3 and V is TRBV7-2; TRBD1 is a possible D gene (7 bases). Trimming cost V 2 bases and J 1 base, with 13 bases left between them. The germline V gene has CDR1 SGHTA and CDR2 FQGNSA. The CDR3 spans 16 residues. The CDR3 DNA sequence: TGTGCCAGCAGCTTACAGGGGGGTGTTGGCACAGATACGCAGTATTTT. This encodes CASSLQGGVGTDTQYF.

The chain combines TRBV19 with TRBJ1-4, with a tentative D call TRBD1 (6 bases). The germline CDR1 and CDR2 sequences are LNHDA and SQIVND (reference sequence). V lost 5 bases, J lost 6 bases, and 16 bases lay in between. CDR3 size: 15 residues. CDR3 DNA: TGTGCCAGTAGTGGTGGGGCAGGGGAGCATGAAAAACTGTTTTTT. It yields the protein CASSGGAGEHEKLFF.

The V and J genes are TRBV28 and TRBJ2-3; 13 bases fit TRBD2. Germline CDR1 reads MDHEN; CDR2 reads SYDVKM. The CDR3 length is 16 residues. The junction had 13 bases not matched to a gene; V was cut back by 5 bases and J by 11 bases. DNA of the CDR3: TGTGCCAGCAGTCCGTGGACTAGCGGGAGAGAGAGAGGGCAGTATTTT. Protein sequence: CASSPWTSGRERGQYF.

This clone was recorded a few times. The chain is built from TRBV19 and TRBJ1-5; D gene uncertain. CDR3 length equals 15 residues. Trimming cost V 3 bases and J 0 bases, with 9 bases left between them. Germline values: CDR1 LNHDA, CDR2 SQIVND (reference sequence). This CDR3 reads CASSMVSYSNQPQHF. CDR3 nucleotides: TGTGCCAGTAGTATGGTGTCCTATAGCAATCAGCCCCAGCATTTT.

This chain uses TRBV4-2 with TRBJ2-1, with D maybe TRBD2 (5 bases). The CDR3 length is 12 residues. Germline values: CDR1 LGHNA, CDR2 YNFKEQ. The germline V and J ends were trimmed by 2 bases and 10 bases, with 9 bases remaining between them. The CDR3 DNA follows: TGTGCCAGCAGCCAATATGGAGGAGAGCAGTTCTTC. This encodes CASSQYGGEQFF.

The CDR3 DNA reads as TGTGCCAGCTCACTGGAGGTCGGTGACGAGCAGTACTTC. Protein product: CASSLEVGDEQYF. This chain connects TRBV18 to TRBJ2-7; a possible D gene is TRBD2 (5 bases). Trimming removed 4 bases at V and 5 bases at J, with 12 bases between. The CDR3 length is 13 residues. Germline CDR1 is KGHSH and CDR2 is LQKENI.

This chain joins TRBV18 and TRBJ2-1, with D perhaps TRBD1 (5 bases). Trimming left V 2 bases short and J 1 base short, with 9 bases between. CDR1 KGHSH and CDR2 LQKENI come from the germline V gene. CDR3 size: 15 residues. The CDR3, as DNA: TGTGCCAGCTCACCAAGGGGTGGGTCCTACAATGAGCAGTTCTTC. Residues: CASSPRGGSYNEQFF. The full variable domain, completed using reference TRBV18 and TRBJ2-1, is NAGVMQNPRHLVRRRGQEARLRCSPMKGHSHVYWYRQLPEEGLKFMVYLQKENIIDESGMPKERFSAEFPKEGPSILRIQQVVRGDSAAYFCASSPRGGSYNEQFFGPGTRLTVL.

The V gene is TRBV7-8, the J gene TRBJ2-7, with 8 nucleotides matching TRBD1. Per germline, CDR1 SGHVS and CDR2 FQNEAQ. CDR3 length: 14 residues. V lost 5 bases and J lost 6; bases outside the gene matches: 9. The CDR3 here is CASSDPSTGGEQYF. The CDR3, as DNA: TGTGCCAGCAGCGATCCATCTACAGGGGGCGAGCAGTACTTC.

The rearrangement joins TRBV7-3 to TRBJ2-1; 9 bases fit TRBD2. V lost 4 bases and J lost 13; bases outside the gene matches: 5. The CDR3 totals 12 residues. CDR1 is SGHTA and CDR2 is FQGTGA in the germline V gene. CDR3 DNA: TGTGCCAGCAGCTCTAGCGGGAAGACCCAGTTCTTC. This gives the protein CASSSSGKTQFF.

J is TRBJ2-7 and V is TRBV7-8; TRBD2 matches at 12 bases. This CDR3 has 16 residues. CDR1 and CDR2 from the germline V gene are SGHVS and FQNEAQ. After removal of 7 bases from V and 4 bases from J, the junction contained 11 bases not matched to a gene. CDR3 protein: CASIRTLTSGRYEQYF. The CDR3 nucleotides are TGTGCCAGCATCAGAACCCTAACTAGCGGGAGGTACGAGCAGTACTTC.

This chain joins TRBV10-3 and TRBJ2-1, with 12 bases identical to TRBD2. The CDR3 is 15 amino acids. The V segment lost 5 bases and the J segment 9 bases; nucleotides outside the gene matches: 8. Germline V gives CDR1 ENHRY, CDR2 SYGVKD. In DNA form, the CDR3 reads TGTGCCATCAGTTATAGGCTAGCGGGAGGGGGTGAGCAGTTCTTC. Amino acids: CAISYRLAGGGEQFF.

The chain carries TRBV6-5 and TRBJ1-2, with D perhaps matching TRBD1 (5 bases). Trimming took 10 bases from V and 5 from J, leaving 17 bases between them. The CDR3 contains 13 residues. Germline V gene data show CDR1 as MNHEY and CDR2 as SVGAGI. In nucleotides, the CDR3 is TGTGCCACCATTGCCCCAGGGTATTATGGCTACACCTTC. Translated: CATIAPGYYGYTF.

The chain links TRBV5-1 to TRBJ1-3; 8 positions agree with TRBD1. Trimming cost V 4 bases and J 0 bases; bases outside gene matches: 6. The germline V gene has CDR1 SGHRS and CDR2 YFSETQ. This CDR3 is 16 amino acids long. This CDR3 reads CASSVGDRSSGNTIYF. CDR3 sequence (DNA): TGCGCCAGCAGCGTGGGGGACAGGTCCTCTGGAAACACCATATATTTT.

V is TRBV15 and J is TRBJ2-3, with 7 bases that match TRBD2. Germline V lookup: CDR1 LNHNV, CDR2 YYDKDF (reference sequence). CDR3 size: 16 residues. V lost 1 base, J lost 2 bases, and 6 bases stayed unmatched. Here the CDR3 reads CATSRGASGNTDTQYF. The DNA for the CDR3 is TGTGCCACCAGCAGAGGAGCTAGCGGCAACACAGATACGCAGTATTTT.

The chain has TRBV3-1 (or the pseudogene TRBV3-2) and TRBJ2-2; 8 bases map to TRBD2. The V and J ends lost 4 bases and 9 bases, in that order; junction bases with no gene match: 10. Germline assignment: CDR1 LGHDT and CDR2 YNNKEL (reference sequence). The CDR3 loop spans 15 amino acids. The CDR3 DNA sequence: TGTGCCAGCAGCCTAGGGGGAGCGGGAGTTCGGGAGCTGTTTTTT. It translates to CASSLGGAGVRELFF.

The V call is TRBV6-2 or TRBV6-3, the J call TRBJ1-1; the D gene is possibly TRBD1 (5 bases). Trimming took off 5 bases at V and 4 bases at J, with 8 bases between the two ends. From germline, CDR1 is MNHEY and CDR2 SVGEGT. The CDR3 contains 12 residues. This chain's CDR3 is CASSNRLTEAFF. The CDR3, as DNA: TGTGCCAGCAGTAACAGGCTCACTGAAGCTTTCTTT.

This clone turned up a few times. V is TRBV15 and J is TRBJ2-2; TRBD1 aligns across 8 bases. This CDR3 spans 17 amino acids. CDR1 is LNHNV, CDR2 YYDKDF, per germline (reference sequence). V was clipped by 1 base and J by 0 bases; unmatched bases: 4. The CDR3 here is CATSRVPGQANTGELFF. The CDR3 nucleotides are TGTGCCACCAGCAGAGTTCCGGGACAGGCGAACACCGGGGAGCTGTTTTTT.

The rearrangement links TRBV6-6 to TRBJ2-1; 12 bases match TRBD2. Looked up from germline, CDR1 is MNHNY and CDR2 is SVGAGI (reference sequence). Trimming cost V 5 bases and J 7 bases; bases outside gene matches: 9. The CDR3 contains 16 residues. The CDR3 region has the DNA TGTGCCAGCAGTCCCTCTAGCGGGAGGGCCGGAAATGAGCAGTTCTTC. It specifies CASSPSSGRAGNEQFF.